This is a list of T cell receptor beta chains from one sample in a study of OX40 agonist ivuxolimab in advanced cancers. Only in-frame clones appear in the TCRdb table, and some are missing; sequencing was by immunoSEQ multiplex PCR. The table lists 15,000 to 20,000 clones, roughly 60% of them singletons. This specimen was CD4+ or CD8+ T cells sorted from blood, taken in a trial of the OX40 agonist ivuxolimab. These receptors all stem from an adult with an advanced solid tumor such as melanoma, head and neck, liver or kidney cancer. Both conserved end residues are part of each CDR3. A D gene is named only where the DNA matches it firmly. Clone size is not always given. Where it is, it says once, few, many or a class for expanded clones.

V	size	D	J	DNA	CDR3
TRBV27	.	.	TRBJ1-1	TGTGCCAGCAGTTTAGGAGGCCCTGGTACTGAAGCTTTCTTT	CASSLGGPGTEAFF
TRBV30	.	.	TRBJ2-1	TGTGCCTGGAGTGTAGAACAGGGTGGCAATGAGCAGTTCTTC	CAWSVEQGGNEQFF
TRBV15	.	.	TRBJ1-5	TGTGCCACCAGCAGAGATTACGACAGGTCCAATCAGCCCCAGCATTTT	CATSRDYDRSNQPQHF
TRBV13	.	.	TRBJ2-1	TGTGCCAGCAGCTTGCTCCATGAGCAGTTCTTC	CASSLLHEQFF
TRBV5-6	.	.	TRBJ2-7	TGTGCCAGCAGCTTCGGCCTAGCGATCAAGTACGAGCAGTACTTC	CASSFGLAIKYEQYF
TRBV7-9	.	TRBD2	TRBJ2-1	TGTGCCAGCAGCGGCCACGGGAGGCCGGAGCAGTTCTTC	CASSGHGRPEQFF
TRBV11-2	.	.	TRBJ1-1	TGTGCCAGCAGCTTAATGCCAGGAAACACTGAAGCTTTCTTT	CASSLMPGNTEAFF
TRBV9	.	.	TRBJ2-3	TGTGCCACCGGGTCCGGGGCTACCACAGATACGCAGTATTTT	CATGSGATTDTQYF
TRBV7-9	.	TRBD1	TRBJ2-7	TGTGCCAGCAGCTCCGGGACAGGGCAGAACGAGCAGTACTTC	CASSSGTGQNEQYF
TRBV5-1	few	TRBD1	TRBJ2-2	TGCGCCAGCAGCTCCCGGACAGGGGAGGCCGGGGAGCTGTTTTTT	CASSSRTGEAGELFF
TRBV7-8	once	.	TRBJ1-1	TGTGCCAGCAGCCCTTTTGGGGGGAGAACGACTGAAGCTTTCTTT	CASSPFGGRTTEAFF
TRBV7-5	.	.	TRBJ1-5	TGTGCCAGCAGCGCAGGGAATCAGCCCCAGCATTTT	CASSAGNQPQHF
TRBV10-3	medium-sized	.	TRBJ1-5	TGTGCCATCAGCGGAGGGAGGGAGAATCAGCCCCAGCATTTT	CAISGGRENQPQHF
TRBV11-3	.	.	TRBJ2-7	TGTGCCAGCAGCTTAGGCGGGAACTACGAGCAGTACTTC	CASSLGGNYEQYF
TRBV4-1	.	TRBD1	TRBJ2-7	TGCGCCAGCAGCCAAGCGTGGGACAGGGCCTACGAGCAGTACTTC	CASSQAWDRAYEQYF
TRBV7-2	.	.	TRBJ2-1	TGTGCCAGCAGCTTATATGTCAATGAGCAGTTCTTC	CASSLYVNEQFF
TRBV11-2	few	.	TRBJ1-6	TGTGCCAGCAGCCATTGGGGGGGAGCGAGAAATTCACCCCTCCACTTT	CASSHWGGARNSPLHF
TRBV4-3	.	TRBD2	TRBJ2-5	TGCGCCAGCAGCCAATCTTACCGACTAGCGGGGGGGCGGGAGACCCAGTACTTC	CASSQSYRLAGGRETQYF
TRBV5-6	.	.	TRBJ1-6	TGTGCCAGCAGCTTGACAGGGATGGGGAATTCACCCCTCCACTTT	CASSLTGMGNSPLHF
TRBV7-6	.	TRBD2	TRBJ2-7	TGTGCCAGCAGCTCAACAGCGGGGTCGATCTACGAGCAGTACTTC	CASSSTAGSIYEQYF
TRBV29-1	few	.	TRBJ2-3	TGCAGCGTTGAAGGGTTAGGGTACACAGATACGCAGTATTTT	CSVEGLGYTDTQYF
TRBV7-3	few	.	TRBJ2-1	TGTGCCAGCAGCCCTCTTGCGTTCGATGAGCAGTTCTTC	CASSPLAFDEQFF
TRBV28	.	TRBD2	TRBJ2-3	TGTGCCAGCAGCCCGTTCGTCATAGCGGGGGGGATCACAGATACGCAGTATTTT	CASSPFVIAGGITDTQYF
TRBV13	.	TRBD2	TRBJ2-7	TGTGCCAGCAGCTTAGTCCTAGCGGGGATCGACGAGCAGTACTTC	CASSLVLAGIDEQYF
TRBV7-9	.	TRBD2	TRBJ2-3	TGTGCCAGCAGCTTAGTAGCGGGGGGCACAGATACGCAGTATTTT	CASSLVAGGTDTQYF
TRBV13	.	.	TRBJ2-7	TGTGCCAGCAGCTTATATCGGGGCTACCCGACCTACGAGCAGTACTTC	CASSLYRGYPTYEQYF
TRBV29-1	few	.	TRBJ2-5	TGCAGCGTTGACGGGCGGGGGCTCCAAGAGACCCAGTACTTC	CSVDGRGLQETQYF
TRBV11-2	.	TRBD2	TRBJ2-2	TGTGCCAGCAGCTTATCCCCTAGCGGGGGTACCGGGGAGCTGTTTTTT	CASSLSPSGGTGELFF
TRBV11-3	.	.	TRBJ2-1	TGTGCCAGTTCGGACTACTCCTACAATGAGCAGTTCTTC	CASSDYSYNEQFF
TRBV6-5	.	.	TRBJ2-7	TGTGCCAGCAGTTCAACCAGGGACTCCTACGAGCAGTACTTC	CASSSTRDSYEQYF
TRBV7-8	.	TRBD2	TRBJ2-1	TGTGCCAGCAGCTTAGGGGGGGGAGGGAATGAGCAGTTCTTC	CASSLGGGGNEQFF
TRBV7-6	.	TRBD2	TRBJ2-7	TGTGCCAGCAGCTTATATACTAGCGGGGGCGAGCAGTACTTC	CASSLYTSGGEQYF
TRBV18	.	.	TRBJ2-7	TGTGCCAGCTCACCAAGGGACACCGATTCCAAGCATATGGTCTACGAGCAGTACTTC	CASSPRDTDSKHMVYEQYF
TRBV4-2	.	.	TRBJ2-7	TGTGCCAGCAGCCAAGATTTTGGCGGCTACGAGCAGTACTTC	CASSQDFGGYEQYF
TRBV6-9	.	.	TRBJ1-1	TGTGCCAGCAGTTACGGGGGGGTCACTGAAGCTTTCTTT	CASSYGGVTEAFF
TRBV2	.	TRBD2	TRBJ2-2	TGTGCCAGCAGCCGCCACCGCTCGGGAGGGGACACCGGGGAGCTGTTTTTT	CASSRHRSGGDTGELFF
TRBV2	few	.	TRBJ1-4	TGTGCCAGCAGGGGGGGGACGGATGAAAAACTGTTTTTT	CASRGGTDEKLFF
TRBV5-6	.	.	TRBJ1-2	TGTGCCAGCAGCTTGGGGGGAGACTATGGCTACACCTTC	CASSLGGDYGYTF
TRBV7-9	once	.	TRBJ2-7	TGTGCCAGCAGCTTACTGGTGGGGGACGAGCAGTACTTC	CASSLLVGDEQYF
TRBV27	once	.	TRBJ2-3	TGTGCCAGCAGAAGCACAGATACGCAGTATTTT	CASRSTDTQYF
TRBV4-2	.	.	TRBJ2-7	TGTGCCAGCAGCGTAACAGGCGAAAGCTCCTACGAGCAGTACTTC	CASSVTGESSYEQYF
TRBV10-3	.	TRBD2	TRBJ2-3	TGTGCCATCAGTGAGTACGAGCGGGGGGGCATCACAGATACGCAGTATTTT	CAISEYERGGITDTQYF
TRBV6-5	.	TRBD1	TRBJ1-1	TGTGCCAGCAGTTACTCGCGACAGGGAGGCGACACTGAAGCTTTCTTT	CASSYSRQGGDTEAFF
TRBV4-1	.	.	TRBJ2-1	TGCGCCAGCAGCCAAGAGCCTAGGATAACAAAAAATGAGCAGTTCTTC	CASSQEPRITKNEQFF
TRBV7-9	once	TRBD2	TRBJ2-5	TGTGCCAGCAGGCCCGGGACTAGCGGACCGGGGTACTTC	CASRPGTSGPGYF